These T cell receptor beta chains were read from a single sample in a study of CD8+ T cells in alopecia areata. The assay was immunoSEQ multiplex PCR, and TCRdb's table has in-frame clones only and misses some. The data show 150,000 to 200,000 clones, approximately 59% seen once. This sample comprised CD4+ T cells sorted from blood, obtained between weeks 55 and 65, from a patient treated with tofacitinib. The receptor source for this set is a human donor with alopecia areata. Each CDR3 is given without its conserved first and last residue.

V gene,CDR3 length,J gene,CDR3 protein
TRBV5-1,11,TRBJ2-7,ASSQQGTYEQY
TRBV4-1,11,TRBJ1-6,ASSPGPPRNLH
TRBV30,10,TRBJ1-5,AWSVLDQPQH
TRBV11-2,10,TRBJ1-2,ASSAHSYGYT
TRBV6-5,13,TRBJ2-4,ASSPAGQTKNIQY
TRBV18,12,TRBJ1-1,ASSFAGRDTEAF
TRBV19,13,TRBJ1-2,ASSPSPESNYGYT
TRBV29-1,10,TRBJ2-5,SGTDRGQTQY
TRBV29-1,11,TRBJ2-5,SVALRQKETQY
TRBV29-1,13,TRBJ2-3,SVVPAGGRTDTQY
TRBV15,14,TRBJ1-1,ATSRRRFSGGTEAF
TRBV29-1,11,TRBJ2-3,SVRGRITDTQY
TRBV2,12,TRBJ1-2,ASSGRTGGYGYT
TRBV6-1,11,TRBJ2-2,ASSELASGELF
TRBV7-2,11,TRBJ2-1,ASSWGKENEQF
TRBV19,10,TRBJ1-5,ASSIEKQPQH
TRBV7-9,11,TRBJ2-7,ASSLALHNEQY
TRBV30,11,TRBJ2-1,AWMRGPYNEQF
TRBV7-8,11,TRBJ1-5,ASSLDVNQPQH
TRBV5-5,12,TRBJ2-5,ASSFQGPQETQY
TRBV5-1,12,TRBJ2-3,ASSPTGSTDTQY
TRBV11-3,11,TRBJ2-7,ASSLRTPHEQY
TRBV20-1,9,TRBJ2-3,SASKEDTQY
TRBV27,16,TRBJ2-3,ASSSAGTSGGGTDTQY
TRBV6-1,8,TRBJ2-1,ASSVNEQF
TRBV29-1,16,TRBJ2-5,SVEHAGPLQEGRETQY
TRBV29-1,13,TRBJ2-5,SVVLQASYQETQY
TRBV5-1,11,TRBJ1-2,ASSLRGNYGYT
TRBV30,13,TRBJ2-1,AWRASGGFYNEQF
TRBV2,9,TRBJ2-1,ASGTSGGKV
TRBV5-1,11,TRBJ2-5,ASSLQLAETQY
TRBV5-1,13,TRBJ1-1,ASSLVEGAWTEAF
TRBV29-1,13,TRBJ2-2,SAQLSRTNTGELF
TRBV29-1,12,TRBJ1-1,SVDKQGASTEAF
TRBV2,15,TRBJ2-1,ASSHAVILHGTDEQF
TRBV4-2,10,TRBJ2-5,ASSQDGGTQY
TRBV6-5,12,TRBJ1-2,ASSLASSNYGYT
TRBV5-1,13,TRBJ1-2,ASSLAGQGMDGYT
TRBV4-2,15,TRBJ2-1,ASSQESSGGLRAEQF
TRBV6-6,13,TRBJ2-6,ASSSTGSGANVLT
TRBV30,9,.,AWSVAYEQY
TRBV7-7,11,TRBJ1-1,ASSSNMNTEAF
TRBV7-4,11,TRBJ2-5,ASTISGQETQY
TRBV5-6,13,TRBJ2-2,ASSLGHSGTGELF
TRBV5-1,12,TRBJ2-5,ASSLEGRDETQY
TRBV6-1,8,TRBJ2-5,ASMYETQY
TRBV6-1,8,TRBJ2-7,ASSIYEQY
TRBV29-1,11,TRBJ2-7,SADVGQGAEQY
TRBV6-5,12,TRBJ2-7,ASSYSAVGYEQY
TRBV30,14,TRBJ2-6,AGPGQMYSGANVLT
TRBV2,11,TRBJ1-5,ASRQGPNQPQH